This TCR beta chain was identified during a study of blood T cell repertoires in COVID-19. Study context: Sample material is recorded as cDNA or gDNA derived from T cells, B-cell-depleted T cells, or PBMCs.

V lost 3 bases and J 3 bases, leaving 13 bases between the germline ends. Germline V CDR1 and CDR2: SGDLS, YYNGEE. The CDR3 totals 14 residues. Sequencing was performed with immunoSEQ multiplex PCR; in TCRdb, only in-frame clones are kept and a portion is missing. Among 100,000 to 150,000 clones, 81% were seen once, and the ten largest hold about 15%. The chain uses TRBV9 and TRBJ2-7; D is possibly TRBD1 (6 bases). The specimen sequenced was peripheral blood. The TCR comes from a man between 25 and 39 years old with COVID-19, enrolled during active disease. The CDR3 coding sequence is TGTGCCAGCAGCGCGGGGCTAGGGGGCTACGAGCAGTACTTC. This codes for CASSAGLGGYEQYF.